This record concerns one TCR beta chain sequence. Its antigen is not known. This sample was taken from a study of T cell responses to AZD1222 COVID-19 vaccine. Here immunoSEQ multiplex PCR was the method, and the copy in TCRdb shows in-frame clones only, minus some. The sample holds 80,000 to 90,000 clones, around nine tenths seen once. This CDR3 has 15 residues. Looked up from germline, CDR1 is MNHEY and CDR2 is SVGAGI. Trimming pared 7 bases from V and 6 bases from J, leaving 18 bases between. Study results and limitations: Unmutated regions of variants are reportedly targeted by nearly half of spike-specific TCRs.

The input for sequencing was peripheral blood, taken 28 days after the second AZD1222 dose. The chain joins TRBV6-5 to TRBJ1-4, with a weak D call TRBD1 (5 bases). The sequence came from an adult who received the AZD1222 COVID-19 vaccine. CDR3 DNA: TGTGCCAGCACCTCAAGAAGGGGACCGGATGAAAAACTGTTTTTT. Translation: CASTSRRGPDEKLFF.